This T cell receptor (beta chain) was sequenced in a study of T cells in Graves' hyperthyroidism and ophthalmopathy. The CDR3 runs 15 residues. With 3 bases clipped from V and 5 bases from J, the junction kept 11 bases outside the gene matches. CDR1 and CDR2 (germline): DFQATT, SNEGSKA (reference sequence). Hyperthyroidism had been newly diagnosed in patients aged 18 to 65, and its duration was under 2 months. Authors of the study amplified TCR beta CDR3 regions from RNA transcripts. First-round RT-PCR targeting the TCR CDR3 was performed with the HTBI primer set. One entry per CDR3 protein, called by TCRdb with MiXCR from the multiplex PCR reads. The profile covers over 650,000 distinct CDR3 sequences, with about 15% appearing a single time and roughly 8% taken by the ten largest.

Sequences were obtained from blood. The receptor's source is a man aged 18 to 30 with Graves' hyperthyroidism. This chain connects TRBV20-1 to TRBJ2-5, with 8 positions matching TRBD1. In DNA, the CDR3 is TGCAGTGCTAGGGACAGGGTCACGAGTTCGGAGACCCAGTACTTC. This gives the protein CSARDRVTSSETQYF.